This TCR beta chain was sequenced in a study of CD8 T cells in Susac syndrome (dated by TCRdb to between 2018 and 2020). With respect to the entire study: Among the Susac syndrome patients who were sequenced, clinically active disease was present in roughly six and clinical remission was observed in fewer than 10. Susac syndrome patients were therapy-naive, on corticosteroids (some also receiving IVIg), or on IVIg alone at blood withdrawal. Whether CD8+ T cell activation and differentiation in Susac syndrome was antigen driven was tested using repertoire sequencing.

RNA was extracted with the RNeasy kit and about 0.5 to 1 ug was reverse transcribed using random hexamers. TCR beta CDR3 regions were amplified with the immunoSEQ multiplex PCR assay covering 54 Vbeta and 13 Jbeta segments. PCR amplification bias was corrected by using a synthetic template baseline for primer optimization and computational correction. The authors' pipeline ran thus. Only productive sequences were kept, with reads annotated to V, D and J genes according to IMGT and analyzed in immunoSEQ Analyzer. Clonality was computed as one minus Shannon entropy normalized by log2 of the number of productive unique sequences. For each patient and control, public and private clones were evaluated among the 100 most prevalent clones. Susac-specific clones were defined as absent from healthy and MS cohorts, 800 to 1,200 published viral clones and other ImmuneACCESS disease sequences. TCRdb passed the public sequencing reads through fastp at Q25 and MiXCR, retaining productive beta sequences. Rows with a matching CDR3 protein are joined into one entry that keeps the most common DNA and genes. The V and J calls shown here were made by TCRdb, not taken from the authors' results. Present in this sample are more than 150,000 distinct CDR3 sequences, approximately 94% of which were seen just once. Jointly, the top ten make up 0.09% to 0.1% of the sample.

Peripheral blood CD8+ and CD4+ T cells from healthy donors, Susac syndrome patients and multiple sclerosis patients were profiled by high-throughput TCR beta sequencing. Recently defined diagnostic criteria for definite or probable disease were met by the Susac syndrome patients. Bulk CD8+ and CD4+ T cells were purified by magnetic negative isolation, whereas CD8+ TEMRA cells were enriched by FACS. Blood was drawn into EDTA tubes, processed within 24 hours, and PBMCs were isolated by density gradient centrifugation. PBMCs destined for TCR sequencing were cryopreserved in liquid nitrogen and later thawed in a 37 °C water bath. A purity of at least 90% was achieved for sorted or isolated CD4+, CD8+ and CD8+ TEMRA cells. The paper's findings and limits, for the study overall: The number of individuals in the TCR sequencing and HLA analysis was acknowledged as relatively small. In patients with Susac syndrome, the CD4+ T cell repertoire showed no detectable clonal expansion.

Regarding this clonotype: The antigen it binds to is not known. No much larger clone is present one base from it, and per-base qualities are unavailable.

Cut back by 2 bases and 3 bases, the V and J ends lie 5 bases apart. From the cysteine up to the phenylalanine, the CDR3 has a length of 12 residues. Just CDR3 DNA is preserved here, 36 bases in frame from base 1. The germline V gene (reference sequence) specifies SGHNT as CDR1 and YYREEE as CDR2. The origin of this receptor is a human donor with Susac syndrome. The sequence is built from TRBV5-4 and TRBJ1-2; no D gene is confidently identified. The source material was CD4+ T cells from PBMCs. DNA sequence: TGTGCCAGCAGCTTAGATCACTATGGCTACACCTTC. This codes for CASSLDHYGYTF.